The 18 T cell receptor beta chains given below trace back to one sample, sequenced in a study of T cells in Graves' hyperthyroidism and ophthalmopathy. The source material, RNA transcripts, was used to amplify TCR beta CDR3 regions. With the HTBI primer set, the TCR CDR3 went through a first round of RT-PCR. MiXCR was run by TCRdb on the multiplex PCR reads, yielding one entry per CDR3 protein. Here the sample spans hundreds of thousands of distinct CDR3 sequences, roughly 46% being singletons. Specimen: peripheral blood or thyroid tissue (not recorded which). The receptors shown here come from a woman in her late teens or twenties with Graves' hyperthyroidism.

This clonotype turned up a few times. The chain couples TRBV7-9 to TRBJ2-2; perhaps TRBD2 as D (5 bases). This CDR3 has 13 residues. Trimming removed 10 bases at V and 5 bases at J, with 14 bases between. CDR1 and CDR2 (germline): SEHNR, FQNEAQ (reference sequence). This CDR3 reads CATSDSLTGELFF. The CDR3 DNA reads TGTGCCACTTCGGACTCCCTGACCGGGGAGCTGTTTTTT.

The chain is built from TRBV25-1 and TRBJ2-6; D assignment may be TRBD1 or TRBD2 (6 bases each). The germline V gene has CDR1 MGHDK and CDR2 SYGVNS. Trimming pared 11 bases from V and 0 bases from J, leaving 14 bases between. The CDR3 sequence is 15 residues long. CDR3 loop: CALSGGGSGANVLTF. The CDR3 DNA follows: TGTGCCCTTAGCGGAGGGGGCTCTGGGGCCAACGTCCTGACTTTC.

The V gene is TRBV10-3, the J gene TRBJ1-2; D is possibly TRBD1 (5 bases). The germline CDR1 and CDR2 sequences are ENHRY and SYGVKD. The length of the CDR3 is 13 residues. The V gene lost 4 bases and the J gene lost 5 bases, with 11 bases spanning the gap. This CDR3 reads CAISGGVGYGYTF. The CDR3 DNA sequence: TGTGCCATCAGTGGAGGGGTGGGGTATGGCTACACCTTC.

The table lists this clonotype with a few counts. The J gene is TRBJ1-2, the V gene TRBV11-1; D unclear. The ends were cut back, 11 bases at V and 6 bases at J, with 4 bases in the middle. The CDR3 sequence is 8 residues long. Germline V gene sequence: CDR1 SGHAT, CDR2 FQDESV (reference sequence). Here the CDR3 DNA reads TGTGCCCGCGATGGCTACACCTTC. Amino acids: CARDGYTF.

The V and J genes are TRBV7-8 and TRBJ1-2; 10 nucleotides line up with TRBD1. Germline trimming cut 1 base from V and 7 bases from J; bases unmatched to any gene: 6. The germline gives CDR1 SGHVS, CDR2 FQNEAQ. The CDR3 extends over 15 amino acids. CDR3 sequence: CASSLDGQGVLGYTF. CDR3 coding DNA: TGTGCCAGCAGCTTAGATGGACAGGGGGTTCTTGGCTACACCTTC.

This clonotype was counted between two and nine times. The rearrangement links TRBV15 to TRBJ1-2; D ambiguous. V lost 10 bases, J lost 4 bases, and 13 bases lay in between. From germline, CDR1 is LNHNV and CDR2 YYDKDF (reference sequence). This CDR3 contains 12 residues. For the CDR3, the DNA is TGTGCCAGTGGGCGGGGTACCTATGGCTACACCTTC. The encoded protein is CASGRGTYGYTF.

The CDR3: CASSPLDRGDQPQHF. For the CDR3, the DNA is TGTGCCAGCAGCCCCCTCGACAGGGGAGACCAGCCCCAGCATTTT. V is TRBV7-9 and J is TRBJ1-5, with 8 bases identical to TRBD1. This CDR3 is 15 amino acids long. The junction had 10 bases not matched to a gene; V was cut back by 5 bases and J by 7 bases. Germline lookup yields CDR1 SEHNR and CDR2 FQNEAQ (reference sequence).

Only a few counts were recorded for this clonotype. This chain connects TRBV20-1 to TRBJ2-5; TRBD2 matches 13 bases. This CDR3 has 14 residues. Germline V gene sequence: CDR1 DFQATT, CDR2 SNEGSKA (reference sequence). V was clipped by 8 bases and J by 8 bases; unmatched bases: 11. This CDR3 reads CSTLTSGRPATQYF. The CDR3 nucleotides read TGCAGTACCTTGACTAGCGGGAGGCCTGCCACCCAGTACTTC.

The sample holds many counts of this clonotype. The chain links TRBV7-9 to TRBJ1-4, with TRBD1 as a possible D gene (5 bases). The CDR3 covers 14 residues. Trimming shortened V by 5 bases and J by 9 bases, and 16 bases separated the two germline ends. Germline V gene sequence: CDR1 SEHNR, CDR2 FQNEAQ (reference sequence). CDR3 region: CASSLGPNNQKLFF. CDR3 nucleotides: TGTGCCAGCAGCCTGGGACCGAACAATCAAAAACTGTTTTTT. The entire variable domain, with the rest obtained from reference TRBV7-9 and TRBJ1-4, is as follows: DTGVSQNPRHKITKRGQNVTFRCDPISEHNRLYWYRQTLGQGPEFLTYFQNEAQLEKSRLLSDRFSAERPKGSFSTLEIQRTEQGDSAMYLCASSLGPNNQKLFFGSGTQLSVL.

The J gene is TRBJ2-2, the V gene TRBV19, with D possibly being TRBD2 (5 bases). V shed 7 bases and J shed 5 bases, with 11 bases lying between them. There are 13 residues in the CDR3. Germline V gene sequence: CDR1 LNHDA, CDR2 SQIVND (reference sequence). The DNA for the CDR3 is TGTGCCAGTATGTCAAGAGGGACCGGGGAGCTGTTTTTT. Encoded protein: CASMSRGTGELFF.

In the case of this clonotype: Likely a read error: the CDR3 ends without its conserved phenylalanine or tryptophan. The DNA is left out, because the CDR3 cannot be placed on it with certainty; the CDR3 is given as TCRdb lists it. The chain recombines TRBV2 with TRBJ1-5. Germline-derived CDR1 and CDR2 are SNHLY and FYNNEI. The CDR3 is 8 amino acids in total, end residues counted. CDR3 protein: CASSELAG.

Turning to this clonotype: A much larger clone is a single base away; this may be a read error. The rearrangement joins TRBV6-5 to TRBJ2-2; 7 positions agree with TRBD1. CDR3 length: 12 amino acids. The germline V gene encodes CDR1 MNHEY and CDR2 SVGAGI. CDR3 DNA sequence: TGTGCCATCAGTTACCGGACAGGAGAGCTGTTTTTT. Translation: CAISYRTGELFF.

This clonotype appeared a few times. The chain is built from TRBV19 and TRBJ2-7; D possibly corresponds to TRBD1 (7 bases). The CDR3 consists of 12 residues. Per germline, CDR1 LNHDA and CDR2 SQIVND (reference sequence). Trimming left V 7 bases short and J 5 bases short, with 12 bases between. The CDR3 here is CASTTGRNEQYF. CDR3 in DNA: TGTGCCAGTACGACAGGGAGGAACGAGCAGTACTTC.

This clonotype was counted a few times. The chain carries TRBV7-9 and TRBJ1-1; TRBD1 agrees at 7 bases. V was pared by 5 bases and J by 0 bases, with 9 bases of the junction left unmatched. Germline V gene lookup returns CDR1 SEHNR and CDR2 FQNEAQ (reference sequence). The CDR3 runs 16 residues. The CDR3 sequence is CASSLDRWGMNTEAFF. The CDR3 DNA reads as TGTGCCAGCAGCCTGGACAGGTGGGGCATGAACACTGAAGCTTTCTTT.

This clonotype has a single count. This sequence joins TRBV10-3 and TRBJ2-7; TRBD2 aligns across 8 bases. Germline assignment: CDR1 ENHRY and CDR2 SYGVKD. The CDR3 is 14 residues long. Germline trimming cut 2 bases from V and 3 bases from J; bases unmatched to any gene: 3. Written as DNA, the CDR3 is TGTGCCATCAGTGAGGTTGCGGGAGGCTACGAGCAGTACTTC. It yields the protein CAISEVAGGYEQYF.

J is TRBJ2-2 and V is TRBV7-2; 7 bases match TRBD1. Germline CDR1 reads SGHTA; CDR2 reads FQGNSA. This CDR3 contains 14 residues. Unmatched junction bases numbered 5, after V lost 3 bases and J lost 7 bases. The CDR3 region is CASSFEGASGELFF. Here the CDR3 DNA reads TGTGCCAGCAGCTTCGAGGGGGCGAGCGGGGAGCTGTTTTTT.

The chain recombines TRBV25-1 with TRBJ2-7; 10 nucleotides agree with TRBD2. In germline, CDR1 is MGHDK, CDR2 SYGVNS. The CDR3 is made up of 20 amino acids. V gave up 5 bases and J gave up 2 bases; unmatched junction bases: 21. CDR3 DNA sequence: TGTGCCAGCAGTTACGTGAGGGCTAGCGGGAGCAGAGAGGTACCCTACGAGCAGTACTTC. It codes for CASSYVRASGSREVPYEQYF.

V is TRBV5-1 and J is TRBJ1-2, with 8 bases that match TRBD1. The CDR3 has 17 amino acids. Germline V gene data show CDR1 as SGHRS and CDR2 as YFSETQ. Trimming at V came to 0 bases and at J to 0 bases, leaving 7 bases not matched to a gene. In nucleotides, the CDR3 is TGCGCCAGCAGCTTGGAGTTGGGGGACAGGTCTAACTATGGCTACACCTTC. Translation gives CASSLELGDRSNYGYTF.